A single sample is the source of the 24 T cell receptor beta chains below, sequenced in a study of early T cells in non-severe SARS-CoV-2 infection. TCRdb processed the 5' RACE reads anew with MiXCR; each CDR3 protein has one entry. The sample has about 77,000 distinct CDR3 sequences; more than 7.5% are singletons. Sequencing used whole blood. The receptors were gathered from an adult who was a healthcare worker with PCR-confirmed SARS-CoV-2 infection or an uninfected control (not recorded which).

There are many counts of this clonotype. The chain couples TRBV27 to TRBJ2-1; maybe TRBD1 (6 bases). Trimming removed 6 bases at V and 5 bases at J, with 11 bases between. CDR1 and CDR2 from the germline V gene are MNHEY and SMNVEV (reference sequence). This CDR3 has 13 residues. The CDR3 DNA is TGTGCCAGCAGAAAACAGGGAAACAATGAGCAGTTCTTC. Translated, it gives CASRKQGNNEQFF.

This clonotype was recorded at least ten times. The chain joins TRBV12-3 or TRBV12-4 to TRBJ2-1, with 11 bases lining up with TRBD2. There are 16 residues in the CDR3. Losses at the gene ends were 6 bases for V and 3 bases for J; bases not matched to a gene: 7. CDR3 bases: TGTGCCAGCAGCGAACCGGGACTAGCGGACTACAATGAGCAGTTCTTC. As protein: CASSEPGLADYNEQFF.

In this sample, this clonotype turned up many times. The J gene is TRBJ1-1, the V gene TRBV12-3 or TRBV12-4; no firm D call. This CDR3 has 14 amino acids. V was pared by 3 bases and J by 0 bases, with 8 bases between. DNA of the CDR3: TGTGCCAGCAGTTTGTTTGGGGTGAACACTGAAGCTTTCTTT. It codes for CASSLFGVNTEAFF.

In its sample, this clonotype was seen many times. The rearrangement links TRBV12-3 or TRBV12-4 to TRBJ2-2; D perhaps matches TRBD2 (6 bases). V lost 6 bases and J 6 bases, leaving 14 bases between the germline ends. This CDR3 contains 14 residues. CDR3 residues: CASRWGERSGELFF. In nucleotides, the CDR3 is TGTGCCAGCAGATGGGGGGAGCGATCCGGGGAGCTGTTTTTT.

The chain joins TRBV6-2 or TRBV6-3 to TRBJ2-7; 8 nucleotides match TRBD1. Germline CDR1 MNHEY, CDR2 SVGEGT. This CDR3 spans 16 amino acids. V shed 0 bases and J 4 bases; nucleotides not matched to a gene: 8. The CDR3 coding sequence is TGTGCCAGCAGTTACTCCCGCCGACAGGGGAAATACGAGCAGTACTTC. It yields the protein CASSYSRRQGKYEQYF.

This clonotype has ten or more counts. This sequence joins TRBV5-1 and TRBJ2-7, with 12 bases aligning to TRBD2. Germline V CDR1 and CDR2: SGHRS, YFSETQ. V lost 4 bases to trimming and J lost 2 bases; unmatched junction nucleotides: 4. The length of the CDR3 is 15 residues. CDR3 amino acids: CASSPRLAGAYEQYF. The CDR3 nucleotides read TGCGCCAGCAGCCCCCGACTAGCGGGAGCCTACGAGCAGTACTTC.

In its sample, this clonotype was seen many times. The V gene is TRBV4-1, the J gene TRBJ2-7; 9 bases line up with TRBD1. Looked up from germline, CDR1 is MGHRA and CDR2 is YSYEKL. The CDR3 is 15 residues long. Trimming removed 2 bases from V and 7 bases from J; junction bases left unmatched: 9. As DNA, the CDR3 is TGCGCCAGCAGCCAACAGCTACAGGGGGCGGGGGAGCAGTACTTC. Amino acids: CASSQQLQGAGEQYF.

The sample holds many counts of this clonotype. The DNA of the CDR3 is TGTGCCAGCAGTCGCAGGGGCGACACAGATACGCAGTATTTT. Encoded protein: CASSRRGDTDTQYF. V usage is TRBV28 and J usage is TRBJ2-3, with a tentative D call TRBD1 (6 bases). The CDR3 runs to 14 residues. Trimming removed 5 bases from V and 2 bases from J, with 11 bases in between. The germline V gene has CDR1 MDHEN and CDR2 SYDVKM.

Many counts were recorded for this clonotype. The CDR3 nucleotides read TGTGCCAGCAGCCAAGTCGGACTAGTGGGAGACAATGAGCAGTTCTTC. Protein product: CASSQVGLVGDNEQFF. The gene calls are TRBV4-2 and TRBJ2-1; TRBD2 agrees at 7 bases. V shed 1 base, J shed 5 bases, and the junction held 8 bases outside the gene matches. This CDR3 spans 16 amino acids. The germline CDR1 and CDR2 sequences are LGHNA and YNFKEQ.

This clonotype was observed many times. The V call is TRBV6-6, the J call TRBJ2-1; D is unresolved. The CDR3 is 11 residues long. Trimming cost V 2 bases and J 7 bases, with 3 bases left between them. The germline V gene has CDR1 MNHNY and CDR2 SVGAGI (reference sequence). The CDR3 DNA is TGTGCCAGCAGTTACGGGAATGAGCAGTTCTTC. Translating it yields CASSYGNEQFF.

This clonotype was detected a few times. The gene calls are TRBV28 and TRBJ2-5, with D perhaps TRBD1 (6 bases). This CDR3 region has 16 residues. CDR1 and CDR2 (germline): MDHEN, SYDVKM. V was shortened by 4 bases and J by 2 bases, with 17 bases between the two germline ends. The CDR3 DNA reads TGTGCCAGCAGTTCACTCTCGGCCGGGACACAAGAGACCCAGTACTTC. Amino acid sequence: CASSSLSAGTQETQYF.

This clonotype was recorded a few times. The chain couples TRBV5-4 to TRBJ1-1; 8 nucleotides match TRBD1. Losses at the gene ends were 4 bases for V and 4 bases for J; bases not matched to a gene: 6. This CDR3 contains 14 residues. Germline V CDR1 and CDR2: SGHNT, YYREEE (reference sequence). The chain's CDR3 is CASSATGAGTEAFF. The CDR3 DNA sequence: TGTGCCAGCAGCGCGACAGGGGCTGGCACTGAAGCTTTCTTT.

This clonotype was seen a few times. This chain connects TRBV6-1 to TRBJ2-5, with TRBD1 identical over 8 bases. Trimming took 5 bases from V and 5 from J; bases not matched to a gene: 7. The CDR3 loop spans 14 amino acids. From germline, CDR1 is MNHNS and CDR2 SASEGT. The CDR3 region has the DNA TGTGCCAGCAGTCGGGACAGGTTGGGGGAGACCCAGTACTTC. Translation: CASSRDRLGETQYF.

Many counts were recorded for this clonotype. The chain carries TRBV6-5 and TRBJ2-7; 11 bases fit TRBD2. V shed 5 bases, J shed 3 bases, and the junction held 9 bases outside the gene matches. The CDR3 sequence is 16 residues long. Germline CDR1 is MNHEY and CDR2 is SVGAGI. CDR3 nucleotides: TGTGCCAGCAGTCCTACTAGCGGGAGCACCCTCTACGAGCAGTACTTC. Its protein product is CASSPTSGSTLYEQYF.

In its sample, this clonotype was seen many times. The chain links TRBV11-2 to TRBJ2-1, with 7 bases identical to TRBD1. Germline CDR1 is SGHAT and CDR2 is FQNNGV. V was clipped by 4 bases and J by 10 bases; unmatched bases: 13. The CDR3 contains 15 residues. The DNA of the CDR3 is TGTGCCAGCAGCTCTGACAGGGACCTAGGGTTAGAGCAGTTCTTC. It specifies CASSSDRDLGLEQFF.

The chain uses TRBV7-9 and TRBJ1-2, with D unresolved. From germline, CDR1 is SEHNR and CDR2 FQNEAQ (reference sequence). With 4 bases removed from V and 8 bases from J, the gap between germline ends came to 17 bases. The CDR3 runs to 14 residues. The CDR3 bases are TGTGCCAGCAGCTCTACGCCAGGAGGGATCGGCTACACCTTC. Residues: CASSSTPGGIGYTF.

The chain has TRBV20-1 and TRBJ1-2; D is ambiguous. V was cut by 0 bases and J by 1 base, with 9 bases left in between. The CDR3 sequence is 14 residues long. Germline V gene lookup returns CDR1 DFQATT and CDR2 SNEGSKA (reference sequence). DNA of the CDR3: TGCAGTGCTAGAGATCAGACAATTAACTATGGCTACACCTTC. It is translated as CSARDQTINYGYTF.

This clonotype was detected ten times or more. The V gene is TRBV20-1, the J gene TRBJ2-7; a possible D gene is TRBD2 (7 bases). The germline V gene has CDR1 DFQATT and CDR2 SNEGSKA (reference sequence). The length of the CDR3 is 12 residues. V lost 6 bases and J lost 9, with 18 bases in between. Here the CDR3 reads CSAFLGGQGQYF. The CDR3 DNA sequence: TGCAGTGCCTTCCTCGGGGGGCAGGGGCAGTACTTC.

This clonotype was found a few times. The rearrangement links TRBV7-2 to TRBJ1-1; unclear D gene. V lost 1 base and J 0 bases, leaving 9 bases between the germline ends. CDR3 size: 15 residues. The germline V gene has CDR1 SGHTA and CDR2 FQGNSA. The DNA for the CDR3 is TGTGCCAGCAGCTTAGGAGTGGGGATGAACACTGAAGCTTTCTTT. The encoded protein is CASSLGVGMNTEAFF. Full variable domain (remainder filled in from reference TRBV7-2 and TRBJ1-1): GAGVSQSPSNKVTEKGKDVELRCDPISGHTALYWYRQSLGQGLEFLIYFQGNSAPDKSGLPSDRFSAERTGGSVSTLTIQRTQQEDSAVYLCASSLGVGMNTEAFFGQGTRLTVV.

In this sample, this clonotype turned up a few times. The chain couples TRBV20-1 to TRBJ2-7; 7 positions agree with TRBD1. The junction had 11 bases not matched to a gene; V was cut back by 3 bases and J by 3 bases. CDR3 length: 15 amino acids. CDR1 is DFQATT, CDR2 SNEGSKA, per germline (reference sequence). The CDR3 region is CSASTGPQGYYEQYF. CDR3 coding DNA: TGCAGTGCTAGTACTGGGCCACAGGGGTACTACGAGCAGTACTTC.

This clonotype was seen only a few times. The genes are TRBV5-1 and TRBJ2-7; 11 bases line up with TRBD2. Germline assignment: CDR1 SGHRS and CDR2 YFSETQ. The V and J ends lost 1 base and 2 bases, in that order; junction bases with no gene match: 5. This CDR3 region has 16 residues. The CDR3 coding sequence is TGCGCCAGCAGCTTGACGGCTAGCGGGAGGCCCTACGAGCAGTACTTC. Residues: CASSLTASGRPYEQYF.

The CDR3 region is CASSLLGQGLYGYTF. The CDR3 DNA sequence: TGCGCCAGCAGCCTACTGGGACAGGGGTTATATGGCTACACCTTC. This chain links TRBV5-1 with TRBJ1-2; 10 bases map to TRBD1. Germline V gives CDR1 SGHRS, CDR2 YFSETQ. The V and J ends lost 4 bases and 5 bases, in that order; junction bases with no gene match: 8. The CDR3 contains 15 residues.

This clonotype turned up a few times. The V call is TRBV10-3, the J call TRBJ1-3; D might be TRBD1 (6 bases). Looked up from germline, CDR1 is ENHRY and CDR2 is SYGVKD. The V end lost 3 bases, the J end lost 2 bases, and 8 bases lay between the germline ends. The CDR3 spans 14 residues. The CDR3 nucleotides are TGTGCCATCAGTGACAGGGGCCCTGGAAACACCATATATTTT. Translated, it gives CAISDRGPGNTIYF.

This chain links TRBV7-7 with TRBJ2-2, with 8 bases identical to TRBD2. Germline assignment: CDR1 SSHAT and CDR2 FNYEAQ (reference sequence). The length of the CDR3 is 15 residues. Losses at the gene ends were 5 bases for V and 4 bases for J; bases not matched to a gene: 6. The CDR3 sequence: CASSQTSGSTGELFF. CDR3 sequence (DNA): TGTGCCAGCAGCCAGACAAGCGGGAGCACCGGGGAGCTGTTTTTT.